The T cell receptor beta chain described here comes from a study of technical replicates of blood from a few donors. The ends were cut back, 6 bases at V and 0 bases at J, with 11 bases in the middle. The CDR3 consists of 14 residues. Germline lookup yields CDR1 MNHNS and CDR2 SASEGT. TCRdb keeps only in-frame clones here, not all; method: immunoSEQ multiplex PCR. The profile shows almost 65,000 clones, approximately 83% of them singletons. The sample was PBMCs. The chain uses TRBV6-1 and TRBJ2-5; D is possibly TRBD1 (7 bases). The source of this sequence is a human donor in good health. Some clones in this sample may be carry-over from other donors' samples. This CDR3 is CASSLRGDQETQYF. Here the CDR3 DNA reads TGTGCCAGCAGCCTCAGGGGGGACCAAGAGACCCAGTACTTC.